The 13 T cell receptor beta chains in this list originate from one sample, sequenced in a study of healthy donors' naive CD4 and CD8 T cells. Starting from 500 ng of total RNA, TCR libraries were made with linear amplification. A single record per CDR3 protein comes from TCRdb applying MiXCR to the reads. This repertoire shows some 190,000 distinct CDR3 sequences, about 76% found once; its top ten account for 2% to 2.5%. The sample was naive CD4+ and CD8+ T cells sorted from blood, pooled from several donors. The receptors stem from a pool of human donors in good health; the sample pools cells from several healthy donors.

The rearrangement links TRBV18 to TRBJ2-1, with 8 bases matching TRBD1. The length of the CDR3 is 14 residues. The V segment lost 5 bases and the J segment 5 bases; nucleotides outside the gene matches: 5. The germline CDR1 and CDR2 sequences are KGHSH and LQKENI. CDR3 bases: TGTGCCAGCTCAGTCACGACAGGGGACAATGAGCAGTTCTTC. The encoded protein is CASSVTTGDNEQFF.

This clonotype has just one count. The chain has TRBV29-1 and TRBJ2-7; D gene uncertain. The V and J ends lost 0 bases and 7 bases respectively, with 7 bases between them. The CDR3 consists of 11 residues. The germline V gene has CDR1 SQVTM and CDR2 ANQGSEA. CDR3 sequence reads: CSVEDGQEQYF. The CDR3 DNA follows: TGCAGCGTTGAAGATGGGCAGGAGCAGTACTTC.

As regards this clonotype: Germline is not matched at one junction end, which may reflect a read error. The rearrangement joins TRBV29-1 to TRBJ2-5, with TRBD2 matching 10 bases. Germline loops: CDR1 SQVTM, CDR2 ANQGSEA. CDR3 length: 11 amino acids. Written as DNA, the CDR3 is TGCAGCGTTTGGCTAGCGGGAGAGGGGGCCTTC. Protein: CSVWLAGEGAF. Supplemented by reference TRBV29-1 and TRBJ2-5, the full variable domain reads SAVISQKPSRDICQRGTSLTIQCQVDSQVTMMFWYRQQPGQSLTLIATANQGSEATYESGFVIDKFPISRPNLTFSTLTVSNMSPEDSSIYLCSVWLAGEGAFGPGTRLLVL.

This chain joins TRBV5-5 and TRBJ1-5, with 10 bases that match TRBD1. CDR1 is SGHKS, CDR2 YYEKEE, per germline (reference sequence). V gave up 4 bases and J gave up 5 bases; unmatched junction bases: 6. This CDR3 comprises 15 residues. The CDR3, as DNA: TGTGCCAGCAGCGACCCAGGGACAGGGGATCAGCCCCAGCATTTT. This codes for CASSDPGTGDQPQHF.

V gene TRBV6-5 combines with J gene TRBJ2-3, with a possible D match to TRBD1 (5 bases). Per the germline V gene, CDR1 is MNHEY and CDR2 is SVGAGI. Trimming took off 2 bases at V and 3 bases at J, with 12 bases between the two ends. The CDR3 spans 15 residues. CDR3 DNA sequence: TGTGCCAGCAGTTACGGGGATTCAGGGACAGATACGCAGTATTTT. It is translated as CASSYGDSGTDTQYF.

The CDR3 bases are TGTGCCAGTACCTCCCCGTCCGGAAACACCATATATTTT. It yields the protein CASTSPSGNTIYF. This chain links TRBV19 with TRBJ1-3; D not certain. Germline CDR1 and CDR2: LNHDA and SQIVND (reference sequence). The CDR3 has 13 amino acids. The germline V and J ends were trimmed by 7 bases and 4 bases, with 11 bases remaining between them.

CDR3 in amino acids: CSARQLAGTDNEQFF. The CDR3 region has the DNA TGCAGTGCTAGACAACTAGCGGGTACGGACAATGAGCAGTTCTTC. This rearrangement joins TRBV20-1 to TRBJ2-1; TRBD2 matches at 9 bases. Germline CDR1 is DFQATT and CDR2 is SNEGSKA (reference sequence). V trimming: 2 bases; J trimming: 5 bases; junction bases outside the gene matches: 7. The CDR3 has 15 residues.

CDR3 nucleotides: TGTGCCAGCAGCTTAGATTGGACTAGCCAGACTGGGTATTTT. Protein sequence: CASSLDWTSQTGYF. J is TRBJ2-3 and V is TRBV11-3; 8 bases match TRBD2. This CDR3 has 14 residues. Germline loops: CDR1 SGHNT, CDR2 YENEEA. The V segment lost 0 bases and the J segment 14 bases; nucleotides outside the gene matches: 10.

The chain joins TRBV6-5 to TRBJ1-1; D remains ambiguous. The V gene lost 5 bases and the J gene lost 2 bases, with 12 bases spanning the gap. The CDR3 covers 14 residues. The V gene's germline CDR1 is MNHEY and CDR2 SVGAGI. The CDR3 spells CASSMGSTNTEAFF. As DNA, the CDR3 is TGTGCCAGCAGTATGGGCAGTACCAACACTGAAGCTTTCTTT.

This CDR3 reads CATSDRQGSSYNEQFF. CDR3 DNA: TGTGCCACCAGTGATCGACAGGGTAGCTCCTACAATGAGCAGTTCTTC. The V call is TRBV24-1, the J call TRBJ2-1; 7 bases are shared with TRBD1. Germline CDR1 and CDR2: KGHDR and SFDVKD. CDR3 length: 16 amino acids. With 3 bases clipped from V and 0 bases from J, the junction kept 4 bases outside the gene matches.

The V and J genes are TRBV19 and TRBJ2-6, with D possibly being TRBD1 or TRBD2 (5 bases each). Germline values: CDR1 LNHDA, CDR2 SQIVND (reference sequence). Trimming left V 6 bases short and J 8 bases short, with 17 bases between. The CDR3 spans 15 residues. CDR3 DNA sequence: TGTGCCAGTAGCCTAGAGGGACCAAGATCCAACGTCCTGACTTTC. Encoded protein: CASSLEGPRSNVLTF.

The chain is built from TRBV29-1 and TRBJ2-3, with D perhaps matching TRBD2 (6 bases). CDR1 and CDR2 from the germline V gene are SQVTM and ANQGSEA. The CDR3 totals 13 residues. V shed 7 bases and J shed 4 bases, with 15 bases lying between them. CDR3 sequence reads: CSADWDSADTQYF. The CDR3 DNA follows: TGCAGCGCTGATTGGGACTCCGCAGATACGCAGTATTTT.

The chain joins TRBV30 to TRBJ1-5; D is possibly TRBD1 (6 bases). The ends were cut back, 0 bases at V and 5 bases at J, with 11 bases in the middle. Germline-derived CDR1 and CDR2 are GTSNPN and SVGIG (reference sequence). This CDR3 region has 14 residues. In DNA, the CDR3 is TGTGCCTGGAGTGTACAGGGATGGGATCAGCCCCAGCATTTT. This codes for CAWSVQGWDQPQHF.